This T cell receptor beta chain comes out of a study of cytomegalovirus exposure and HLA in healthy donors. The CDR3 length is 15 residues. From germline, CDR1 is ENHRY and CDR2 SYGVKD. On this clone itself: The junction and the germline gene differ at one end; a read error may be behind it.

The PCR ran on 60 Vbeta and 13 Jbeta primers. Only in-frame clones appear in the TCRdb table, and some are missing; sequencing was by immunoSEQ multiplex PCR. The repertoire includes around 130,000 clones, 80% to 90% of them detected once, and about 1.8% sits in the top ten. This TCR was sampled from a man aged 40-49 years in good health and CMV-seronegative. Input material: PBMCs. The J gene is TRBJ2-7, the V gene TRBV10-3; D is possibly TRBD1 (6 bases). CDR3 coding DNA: TGTGCCAGCAGTTACTCGACAGGCCCTGAGTACGAGCAGTACTTC. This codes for CASSYSTGPEYEQYF.